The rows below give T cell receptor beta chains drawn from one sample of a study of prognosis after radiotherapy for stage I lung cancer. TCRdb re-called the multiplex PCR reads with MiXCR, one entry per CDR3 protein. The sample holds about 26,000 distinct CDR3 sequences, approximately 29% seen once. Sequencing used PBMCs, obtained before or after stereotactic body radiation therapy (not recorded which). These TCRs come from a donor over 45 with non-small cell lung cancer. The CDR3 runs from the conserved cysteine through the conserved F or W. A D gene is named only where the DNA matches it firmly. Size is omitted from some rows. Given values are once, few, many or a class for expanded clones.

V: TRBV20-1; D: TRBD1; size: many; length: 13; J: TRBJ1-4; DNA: TGCAGTGCTCCCGGGACAGGAAAAGAAAAACTGTTTTTT; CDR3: CSAPGTGKEKLFF
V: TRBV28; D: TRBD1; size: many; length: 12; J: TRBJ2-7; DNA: TGTGCCACCGCGACAGGGCCCCCACATCCGTACTTC; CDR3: CATATGPPHPYF
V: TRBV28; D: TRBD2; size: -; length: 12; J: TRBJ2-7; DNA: TGTGCCAGCAGTTTGGGAGGGTACGAGCAGTACTTC; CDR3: CASSLGGYEQYF
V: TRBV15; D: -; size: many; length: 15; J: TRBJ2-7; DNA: TGTGCCACCAGTACTCTCCAGGGTCCCTCCTACGAGCAGTACTTC; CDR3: CATSTLQGPSYEQYF
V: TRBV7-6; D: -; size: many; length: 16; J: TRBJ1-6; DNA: TGTGCCAGCAGCTTAGCAGCGGGGGCGAATAATTCACCCCTCCACTTT; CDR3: CASSLAAGANNSPLHF
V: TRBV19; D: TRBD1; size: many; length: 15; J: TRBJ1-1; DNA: TGTGCCAGTAGTCGCCCCCGGGACAGGGGCACTGAAGCTTTCTTT; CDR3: CASSRPRDRGTEAFF
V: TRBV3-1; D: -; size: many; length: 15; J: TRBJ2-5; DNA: TGTGCCAGCAGCCAAGTTCGCACCTCCGGGGAGACCCAGTACTTC; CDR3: CASSQVRTSGETQYF
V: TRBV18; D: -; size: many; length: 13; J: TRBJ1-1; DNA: TGTGCCAGCTCATCATCAGGACCCACTGAAGCTTTCTTT; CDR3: CASSSSGPTEAFF
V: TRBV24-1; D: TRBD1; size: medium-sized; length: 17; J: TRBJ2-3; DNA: TGTGCCACCAGTGACCCTTCCCCGGGACAGGGGACCCATACGCAGTATTTT; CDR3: CATSDPSPGQGTHTQYF
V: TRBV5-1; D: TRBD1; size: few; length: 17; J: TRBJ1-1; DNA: TGCGCCAGCAGCTATGGAACAGGGGCGGCTGGGGTCACTGAAGCTTTCTTT; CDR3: CASSYGTGAAGVTEAFF
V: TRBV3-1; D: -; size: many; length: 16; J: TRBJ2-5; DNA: TGTGCCAGCAGCCAAGATTTGGGGCGCGAACAAGAGACCCAGTACTTC; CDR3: CASSQDLGREQETQYF
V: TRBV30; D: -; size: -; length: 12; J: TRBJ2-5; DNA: TGTGCCTGGAGCCCGGGGCAAGAGACCCAGTACTTC; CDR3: CAWSPGQETQYF
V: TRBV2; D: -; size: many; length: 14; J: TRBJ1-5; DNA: TGTGCCAGCAGGAGCGGACGGACTAATCAGCCCCAGCATTTT; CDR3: CASRSGRTNQPQHF
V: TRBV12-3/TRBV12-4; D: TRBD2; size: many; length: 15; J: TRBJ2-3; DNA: TGTGCCAGCACCCAACTAGCGGGAATGGCAGATACGCAGTATTTT; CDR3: CASTQLAGMADTQYF
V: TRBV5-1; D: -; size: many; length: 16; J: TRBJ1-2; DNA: TGCGCCAGCAGCGCAGGGCAGGGAGGTATTTCGTGGGGCTACACCTTC; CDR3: CASSAGQGGISWGYTF
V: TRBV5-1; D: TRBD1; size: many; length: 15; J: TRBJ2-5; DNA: TGCGCCAGCAGCTCCCAGGGGGCGGAGGGAGAGACCCAGTACTTC; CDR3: CASSSQGAEGETQYF
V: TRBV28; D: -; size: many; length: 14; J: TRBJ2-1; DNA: TGTGCCAGCAGTTTTCTCTCCCCTCCTCTTGAGCAGTTCTTC; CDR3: CASSFLSPPLEQFF
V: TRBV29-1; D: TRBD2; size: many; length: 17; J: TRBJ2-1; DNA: TGCAGCGTTGAAGGACTAGCGGGTCCAAGCTCCTACAATGAGCAGTTCTTC; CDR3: CSVEGLAGPSSYNEQFF
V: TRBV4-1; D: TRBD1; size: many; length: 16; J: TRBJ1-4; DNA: TGCGCCAGCAGCCCGGGACAGGGGATAACTAATGAAAAACTGTTTTTT; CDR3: CASSPGQGITNEKLFF
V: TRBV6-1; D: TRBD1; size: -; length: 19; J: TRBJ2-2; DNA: TGTGCCAGCGGAGACAGGGGTAGTGATAATTACCGTAGCACCGGGGAGCTGTTTTTT; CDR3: CASGDRGSDNYRSTGELFF
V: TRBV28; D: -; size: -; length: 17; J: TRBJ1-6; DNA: TGTGCCAGCCTCGAGGCAGGCCGATCGAACATGACACGGGCCCTACACTTT; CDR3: CASLEAGRSNMTRALHF
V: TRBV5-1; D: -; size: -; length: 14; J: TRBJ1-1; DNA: TGCGCCAGCAGCCTTGACGGTATGAGCACTGAAGCTTTCTTT; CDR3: CASSLDGMSTEAFF
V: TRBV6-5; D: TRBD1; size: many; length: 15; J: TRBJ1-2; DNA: TGTGCCAGCAGTTACTCGAACAGGGGTAACTATGGCTACACCTTC; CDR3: CASSYSNRGNYGYTF
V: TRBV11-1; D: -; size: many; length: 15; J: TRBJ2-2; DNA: TGTGCCAGCAGCTTAGTGGCGGGGAACGCCGGGGAGCTGTTTTTT; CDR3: CASSLVAGNAGELFF
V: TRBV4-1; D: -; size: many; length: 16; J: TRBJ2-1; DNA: TGCGCCAGCAGCCAAGCAGAGACACTAGTGGCCGATGAGCAGTTCTTC; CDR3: CASSQAETLVADEQFF
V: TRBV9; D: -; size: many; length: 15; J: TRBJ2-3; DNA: TGTGCCAGCAGCGTAGGCGAGGTGAACACAGATACGCAGTATTTT; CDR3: CASSVGEVNTDTQYF
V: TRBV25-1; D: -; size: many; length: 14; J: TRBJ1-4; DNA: TGTGCCAGCAGGGGGGGAGGTTTTATTGAAAAACTGTTTTTT; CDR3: CASRGGGFIEKLFF
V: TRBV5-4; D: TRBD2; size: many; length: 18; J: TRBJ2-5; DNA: TGTGCCAGCAGCATTAGCCCAAACTCTCTAGCGGGGGTCGAGACCCAGTACTTC; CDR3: CASSISPNSLAGVETQYF
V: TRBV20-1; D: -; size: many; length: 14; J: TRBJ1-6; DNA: TGCAGTGCGCCCCCGGGACGACGGTATTCACCCCTCCACTTT; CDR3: CSAPPGRRYSPLHF
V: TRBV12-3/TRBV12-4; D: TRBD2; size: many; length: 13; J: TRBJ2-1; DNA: TGTGCCAGCAGAAGACTAGCGGGCGATGAGCAGTTCTTC; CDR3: CASRRLAGDEQFF
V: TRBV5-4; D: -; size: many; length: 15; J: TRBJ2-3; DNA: TGTGCCAGCAGCTATTACCGGGACAGCACAGATACGCAGTATTTT; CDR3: CASSYYRDSTDTQYF
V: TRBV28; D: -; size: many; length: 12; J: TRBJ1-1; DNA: TGTGCCAGCAGCCGTAACCCCAGGGTAGCTTTCTTT; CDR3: CASSRNPRVAFF
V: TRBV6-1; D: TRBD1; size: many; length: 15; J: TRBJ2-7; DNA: TGTGCCAGCAGTCCCGACAGGGCGGTTCCCTACGAGCAGTACTTC; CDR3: CASSPDRAVPYEQYF
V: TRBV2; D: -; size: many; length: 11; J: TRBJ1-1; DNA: TGTGCCAGCCGTGGGGGTCCTGAAGCTTTCTTT; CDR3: CASRGGPEAFF
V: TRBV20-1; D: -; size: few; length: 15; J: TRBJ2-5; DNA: TGCAGTGCCACAGGAGGGGGCCCCCTCCAAGAGACCCAGTACTTC; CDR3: CSATGGGPLQETQYF
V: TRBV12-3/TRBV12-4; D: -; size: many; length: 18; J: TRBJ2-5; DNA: TGTGCCAGCAGTTCCTCCCTAGGCAGCCGAATGGCCCAAGAGACCCAGTACTTC; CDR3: CASSSSLGSRMAQETQYF
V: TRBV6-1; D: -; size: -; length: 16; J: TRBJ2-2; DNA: TGTGCCAGCAGTGAATATCCCAGGGTGGATTCCGTGGAGCTGTTCTTT; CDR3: CASSEYPRVDSVELFF
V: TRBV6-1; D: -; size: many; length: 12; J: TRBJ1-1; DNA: TGTGCCAGCAGTCCGGGCAACACTGAAGCTTTCTTT; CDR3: CASSPGNTEAFF
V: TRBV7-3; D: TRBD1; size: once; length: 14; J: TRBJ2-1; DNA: TGTGCCAGCAGTTCACAGGGGGCAGGCAATGAGCAGTTCTTC; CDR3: CASSSQGAGNEQFF
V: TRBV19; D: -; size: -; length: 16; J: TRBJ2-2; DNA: TGTGCCAGTAGTAGGGCGGGGGCCTGGAACACCGGGCAGCTGTTTTTT; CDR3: CASSRAGAWNTGQLFF
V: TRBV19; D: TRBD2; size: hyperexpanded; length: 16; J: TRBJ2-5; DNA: TGTGCCAGTAGTGGGTCCGGGACTAGCGGGGCCGAGACCCAGTACTTC; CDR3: CASSGSGTSGAETQYF
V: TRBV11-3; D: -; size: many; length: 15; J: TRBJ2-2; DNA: TGTGCCAGCAGCCTGAGAGGGCAGAACACCGGGGAGCTGTTTTTT; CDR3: CASSLRGQNTGELFF
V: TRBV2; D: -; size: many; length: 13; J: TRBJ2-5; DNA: TGTGCCAGCAGTGGTCGGACTCAAGAGACCCAGTACTTC; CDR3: CASSGRTQETQYF
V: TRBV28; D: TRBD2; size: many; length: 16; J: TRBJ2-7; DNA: TGTGCCAGCAGTTTATACGGGGGGGGCCCTTACTACGAGCAGTACTTC; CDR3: CASSLYGGGPYYEQYF
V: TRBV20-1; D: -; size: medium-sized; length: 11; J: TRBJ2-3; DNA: TGCAGTGCGTTCAGGACAGATACGCAGTATTTT; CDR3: CSAFRTDTQYF
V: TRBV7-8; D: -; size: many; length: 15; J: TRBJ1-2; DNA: TGTGCCAGCAGCTTAGCGCAGACGACAGTTGGTGGCTACACCTTC; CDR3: CASSLAQTTVGGYTF
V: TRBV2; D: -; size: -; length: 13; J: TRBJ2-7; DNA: TGTGCCATTATAAAAGGGGCTACCTACGAGCAGTACTTC; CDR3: CAIIKGATYEQYF
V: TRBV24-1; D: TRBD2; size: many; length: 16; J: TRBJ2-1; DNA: TGTGCCACCAGTGATTTTACTAGCGGGGGGGCAGCTGAGCAGTTCTTC; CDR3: CATSDFTSGGAAEQFF
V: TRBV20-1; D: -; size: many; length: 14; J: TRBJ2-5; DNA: TGCAGTGCTAGAGATCGGCGGTTGCAAGAGACCCAGTACTTC; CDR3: CSARDRRLQETQYF